This TCR beta chain was sequenced during a study of T cells in Graves' hyperthyroidism and ophthalmopathy. This CDR3 has 14 amino acids. Trimming shortened V by 2 bases and J by 4 bases, and 11 bases separated the two germline ends. The germline gives CDR1 MDHEN, CDR2 SYDVKM. Researchers took RNA transcripts and amplified the TCR beta CDR3 regions from them. During a first-round RT-PCR of the TCR CDR3, the HTBI primer set was used. Each CDR3 protein gets one entry after TCRdb re-called the multiplex PCR reads with MiXCR. The sample consists of some 350,000 distinct CDR3 sequences, roughly 25% of them appearing once. A patient was excluded if there was uncontrolled infection, other autoimmune disease, pregnancy or lactation. Clinicians diagnosed patients from clinical symptoms, serum thyroxine and TRAb, thyroid ultrasound and orbital computed tomography.

The sequence was collected from a man between 45 and 60 years old with Graves' hyperthyroidism. Sequencing was done on a sample of blood. V gene TRBV28 combines with J gene TRBJ1-2; D remains ambiguous. Written as DNA, the CDR3 is TGTGCCAGCAGTTTACCTGCACAGTTCTATGGCTACACCTTC. Protein: CASSLPAQFYGYTF.